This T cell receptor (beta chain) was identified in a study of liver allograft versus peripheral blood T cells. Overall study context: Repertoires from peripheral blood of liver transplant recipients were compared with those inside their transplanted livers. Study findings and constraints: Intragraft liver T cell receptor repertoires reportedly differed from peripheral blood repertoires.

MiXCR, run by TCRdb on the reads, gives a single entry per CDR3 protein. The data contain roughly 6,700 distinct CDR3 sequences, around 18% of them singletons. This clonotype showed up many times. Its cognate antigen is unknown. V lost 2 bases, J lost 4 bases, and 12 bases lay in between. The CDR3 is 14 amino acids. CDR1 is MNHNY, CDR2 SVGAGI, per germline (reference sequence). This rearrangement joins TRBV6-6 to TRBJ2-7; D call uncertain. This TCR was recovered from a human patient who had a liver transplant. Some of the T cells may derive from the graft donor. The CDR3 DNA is TGTGCCAGCAGTTACGGTGGCCCCGGGTACGAGCAGTACTTC. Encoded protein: CASSYGGPGYEQYF.